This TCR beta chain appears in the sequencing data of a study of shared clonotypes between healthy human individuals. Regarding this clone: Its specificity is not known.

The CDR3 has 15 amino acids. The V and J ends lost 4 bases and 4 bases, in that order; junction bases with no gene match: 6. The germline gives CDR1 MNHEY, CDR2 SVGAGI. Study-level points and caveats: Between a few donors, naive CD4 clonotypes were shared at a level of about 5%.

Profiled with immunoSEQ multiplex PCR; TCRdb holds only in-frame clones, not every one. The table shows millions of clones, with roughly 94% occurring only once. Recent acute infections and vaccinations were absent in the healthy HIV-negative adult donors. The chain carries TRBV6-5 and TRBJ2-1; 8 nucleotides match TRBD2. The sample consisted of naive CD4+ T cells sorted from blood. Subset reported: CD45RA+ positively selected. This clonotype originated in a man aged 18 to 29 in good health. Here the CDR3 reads CASSSTSGGYNEQFF. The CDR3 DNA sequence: TGTGCCAGCAGTTCCACTAGCGGAGGTTACAATGAGCAGTTCTTC.